The 12 T cell receptor beta chains below all came from one sample that was sequenced in a study of CD8 T cells in ankylosing spondylitis. TCRdb redid the calling of the 5' RACE reads with MiXCR, one entry per CDR3 protein. The sample shows approximately 180,000 distinct CDR3 sequences, roughly 18% of them seen only once. Material for sequencing was blood, either unsorted or a sorted T cell fraction (not recorded which). The receptors here all came from a male donor between 5 and 29 years old with ankylosing spondylitis or in good health (not recorded which).

This clonotype was seen at least ten times. The V call is TRBV12-3 or TRBV12-4, the J call TRBJ2-6; 9 bases align to TRBD1. CDR3 length: 15 amino acids. V gave up 7 bases and J gave up 11 bases; unmatched junction bases: 12. The CDR3 sequence: CASTPIGTGSYVLTF. The DNA for the CDR3 is TGTGCCAGCACTCCCATCGGGACAGGGAGCTACGTCCTGACTTTC.

There are many counts of this clonotype. The rearrangement links TRBV18 to TRBJ1-6; 7 nucleotides line up with TRBD1. V lost 6 bases, J lost 9 bases, and 11 bases stayed unmatched. The CDR3 is 15 amino acids. The V gene's germline CDR1 is KGHSH and CDR2 LQKENI. CDR3 coding DNA: TGTGCCAGCTCCCCCTTCGACAGGGCGGGTTCACCCCTCCACTTT. It yields the protein CASSPFDRAGSPLHF.

This clonotype was recorded many times. The V and J genes are TRBV27 and TRBJ2-4, with TRBD2 identical over 7 bases. Unmatched junction bases numbered 7, after V lost 2 bases and J lost 3 bases. This CDR3 has 16 residues. Germline assignment: CDR1 MNHEY and CDR2 SMNVEV (reference sequence). CDR3: CASSLQGGSNKNIQYF. CDR3 in DNA: TGTGCCAGCAGTTTACAGGGAGGGTCGAACAAAAACATTCAGTACTTC.

This clonotype was seen at least ten times. As DNA, the CDR3 is TGTGCCAGCAGTCTACCGGGACTAGCGAGTCTAGCCAAAAACATTCAGTACTTC. It codes for CASSLPGLASLAKNIQYF. The J gene is TRBJ2-4, the V gene TRBV28; TRBD2 matches 10 bases. V dropped 5 bases and J dropped 0; count of bases not matched to a gene: 10. Germline V lookup: CDR1 MDHEN, CDR2 SYDVKM. CDR3 length: 18 residues.

This clonotype was seen at least ten times. The V gene is TRBV12-3 or TRBV12-4, the J gene TRBJ2-1; 7 bases line up with TRBD2. Trimming took 6 bases from V and 10 from J; bases not matched to a gene: 18. The CDR3 is 16 amino acids. CDR3 residues: CASRQTGTMVFGEQFF. The CDR3 DNA reads as TGTGCCAGCAGACAAACCGGGACTATGGTTTTCGGGGAGCAGTTCTTC.

In its sample, this clonotype was seen many times. V usage is TRBV5-1 and J usage is TRBJ2-1, with 10 bases matching TRBD2. This CDR3 is built from 15 residues. V was pared by 4 bases and J by 6 bases, with 7 bases of the junction left unmatched. CDR1 and CDR2 from the germline V gene are SGHRS and YFSETQ. DNA of the CDR3: TGCGCCAGCAGCCCACCAGCGGGAGGGGGCAATGAGCAGTTCTTC. This translates into CASSPPAGGGNEQFF.

The rearrangement uses TRBV5-5 and TRBJ2-3; TRBD1 aligns across 10 bases. Germline V gene lookup returns CDR1 SGHKS and CDR2 YYEKEE (reference sequence). The trim removed 2 bases at V and 4 bases at J, leaving 4 bases unmatched. This CDR3 is 15 amino acids long. CDR3 DNA: TGTGCCAGCAGCTTTGATGGGACAGGGGCAGATACGCAGTATTTT. The encoded protein is CASSFDGTGADTQYF.

V usage is TRBV19 and J usage is TRBJ2-1; no firm D call. Germline V gene lookup returns CDR1 LNHDA and CDR2 SQIVND (reference sequence). The CDR3 runs 14 residues. V shed 1 base and J shed 15 bases, with 19 bases lying between them. CDR3 sequence reads: CASSIGRWGYSAFF. The CDR3 coding sequence is TGTGCCAGTAGTATAGGTAGATGGGGTTACTCGGCGTTCTTC.

This chain connects TRBV28 to TRBJ2-3; TRBD2 agrees at 8 bases. CDR1 is MDHEN and CDR2 is SYDVKM in the germline V gene. The CDR3 covers 16 residues. V lost 0 bases and J lost 2; bases outside the gene matches: 4. The CDR3 is CASSLWASGPTDTQYF. The CDR3 DNA is TGTGCCAGCAGTTTATGGGCTAGCGGGCCCACAGATACGCAGTATTTT.

The rearrangement uses TRBV6-6 and TRBJ2-3, with 10 bases lining up with TRBD2. Germline-derived CDR1 and CDR2 are MNHNY and SVGAGI (reference sequence). With V trimmed by 6 bases and J by 0 bases, 9 bases remained unmatched. The CDR3 sequence is 17 residues long. This CDR3 is CASSLTGLAYSTDTQYF. In DNA, the CDR3 is TGTGCCAGCAGCCTTACGGGACTAGCGTATAGCACAGATACGCAGTATTTT.

V usage is TRBV19 and J usage is TRBJ2-2; D is undetermined. This CDR3 spans 12 amino acids. V lost 3 bases to trimming and J lost 4 bases, with 3 bases between them. Germline V lookup: CDR1 LNHDA, CDR2 SQIVND (reference sequence). CDR3 protein: CASSIPTGELFF. The DNA for the CDR3 is TGTGCCAGTAGTATTCCCACCGGGGAGCTGTTTTTT.

This clonotype was seen ten or more times. CDR3 amino acids: CSARDGRGNQPQHF. The DNA of the CDR3 is TGCAGTGCTAGAGACGGACGGGGCAATCAGCCCCAGCATTTT. The chain is built from TRBV20-1 and TRBJ1-5; D not certain. V was clipped by 0 bases and J by 2 bases, with 8 bases between them. This CDR3 has 14 residues. Germline CDR1 DFQATT, CDR2 SNEGSKA (reference sequence).